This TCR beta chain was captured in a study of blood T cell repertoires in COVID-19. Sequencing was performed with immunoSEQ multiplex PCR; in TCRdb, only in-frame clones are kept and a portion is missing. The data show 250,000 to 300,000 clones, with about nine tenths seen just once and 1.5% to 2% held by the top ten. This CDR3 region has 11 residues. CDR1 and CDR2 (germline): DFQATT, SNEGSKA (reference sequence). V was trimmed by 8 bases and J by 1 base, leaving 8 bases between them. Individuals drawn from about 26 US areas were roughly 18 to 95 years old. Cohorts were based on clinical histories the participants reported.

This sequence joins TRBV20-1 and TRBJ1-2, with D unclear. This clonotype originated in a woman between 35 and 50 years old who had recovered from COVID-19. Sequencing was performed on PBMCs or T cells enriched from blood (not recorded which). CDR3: CSTPLNYGYTF. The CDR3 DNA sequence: TGCAGTACCCCACTTAACTATGGCTACACCTTC.